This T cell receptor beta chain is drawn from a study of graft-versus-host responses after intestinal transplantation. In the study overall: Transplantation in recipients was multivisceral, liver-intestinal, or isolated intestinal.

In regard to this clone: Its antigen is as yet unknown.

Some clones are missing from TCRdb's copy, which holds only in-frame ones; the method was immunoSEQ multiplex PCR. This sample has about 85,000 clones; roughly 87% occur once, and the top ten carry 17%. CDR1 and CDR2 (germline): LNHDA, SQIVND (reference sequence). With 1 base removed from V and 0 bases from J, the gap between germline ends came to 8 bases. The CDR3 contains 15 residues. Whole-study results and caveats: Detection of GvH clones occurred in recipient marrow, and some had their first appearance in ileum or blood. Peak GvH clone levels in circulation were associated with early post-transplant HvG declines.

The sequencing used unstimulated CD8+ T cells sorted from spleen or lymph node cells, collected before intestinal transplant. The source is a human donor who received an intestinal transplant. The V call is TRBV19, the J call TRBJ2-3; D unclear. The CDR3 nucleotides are TGTGCCAGTAGTATAGCCAGCGCGAGCACAGATACGCAGTATTTT. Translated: CASSIASASTDTQYF.